This TCR beta chain appears in the sequencing data of a study of blood T cell repertoires in COVID-19. Study-wide context: Some COVID-19 samples were acute and others convalescent; all came from the United States, Italy and Spain. In each case, the material was cDNA or gDNA derived from T cells, B-cell-depleted T cells, or PBMCs.

Original data processing: Quantification of nucleated cells was approximated via reference gene primer amplification. Sequenced by immunoSEQ multiplex PCR; TCRdb stores in-frame clones only, minus some. V and J calls and clone size are copied from that table; D and trimming were computed from the DNA. Found here are 240,000 or so clones, 80% to 85% of them singletons; the top ten hold around 3.4%. V shed 1 base and J shed 10 bases, with 8 bases lying between them. The CDR3 has 12 amino acids. Germline lookup yields CDR1 SGHKS and CDR2 YYEKEE (reference sequence). This TCR derives from a woman younger than 30 with acute or convalescent COVID-19. Sequenced sample: peripheral blood. V usage is TRBV5-5 and J usage is TRBJ1-4; D call uncertain. The CDR3 here is CASSLSGGKLFF. CDR3 nucleotides: TGTGCCAGCAGCTTGTCTGGCGGAAAACTGTTTTTT.